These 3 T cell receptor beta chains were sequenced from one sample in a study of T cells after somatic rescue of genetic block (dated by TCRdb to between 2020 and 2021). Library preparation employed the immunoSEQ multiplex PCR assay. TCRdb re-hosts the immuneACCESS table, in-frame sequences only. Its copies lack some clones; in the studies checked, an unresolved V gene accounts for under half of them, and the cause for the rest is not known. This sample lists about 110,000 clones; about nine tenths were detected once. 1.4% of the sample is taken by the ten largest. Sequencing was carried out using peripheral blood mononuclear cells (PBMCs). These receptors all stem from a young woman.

CDR3 protein: CASNRERTGGETQYF. The CDR3 DNA follows: TGTGCCAGCAACCGGGAAAGGACAGGGGGTGAGACCCAGTACTTC. The genes are TRBV2 and TRBJ2-5; TRBD1 aligns across 10 bases. This CDR3 spans 15 amino acids. Germline CDR1 SNHLY, CDR2 FYNNEI. Trimming took 7 bases from V and 5 from J; bases not matched to a gene: 10.

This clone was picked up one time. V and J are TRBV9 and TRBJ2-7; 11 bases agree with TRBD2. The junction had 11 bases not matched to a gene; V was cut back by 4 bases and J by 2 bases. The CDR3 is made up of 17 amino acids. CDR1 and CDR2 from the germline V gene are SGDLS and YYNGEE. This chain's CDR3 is CASSPSRGTSGTYEQYF. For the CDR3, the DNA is TGTGCCAGCAGCCCAAGTCGAGGGACTAGCGGAACCTACGAGCAGTACTTC.

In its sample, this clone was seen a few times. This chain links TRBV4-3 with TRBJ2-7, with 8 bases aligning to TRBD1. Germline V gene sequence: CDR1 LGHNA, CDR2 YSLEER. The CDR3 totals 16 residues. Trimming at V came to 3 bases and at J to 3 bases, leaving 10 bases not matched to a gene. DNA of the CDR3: TGCGCCAGCAGCCAGGCTCCTACGGACAGGGACTACGAGCAGTACTTC. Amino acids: CASSQAPTDRDYEQYF.